Presented here are 11 T cell receptor beta chains from one specimen sequenced in a study of blood T cells in healthy people across ages. PCR was performed a second time for 7 to 11 cycles using a sample-barcoded 5' primer and a J-beta primer mix. MiXCR, applied by TCRdb to the 5' RACE reads, yields one record per CDR3 protein. Of more than 900,000 distinct CDR3 sequences in the sample, under 30% were seen once. These sequences were also reported in another study, on T cells of mothers and their children.

Input material: blood. The receptors come from a girl aged 2-9 years in good health.

This clonotype was recorded a few times. The rearrangement joins TRBV27 to TRBJ2-3; the D gene could be TRBD1 or TRBD2 (6 bases each). The V end was cut by 6 bases, the J end by 2 bases, with 27 bases between. CDR1 and CDR2 (germline): MNHEY, SMNVEV (reference sequence). The CDR3 is 19 amino acids. The CDR3 region has the DNA TGTGCCAGCAGCTGGGGGGCAAGACAGCTAACCTCTAACACAGATACGCAGTATTTT. Protein: CASSWGARQLTSNTDTQYF.

This chain links TRBV28 with TRBJ2-5; no firm D call. The J call is doubtful: the DNA matches TRBJ2-1 better. CDR1 is MDHEN and CDR2 is SYDVKM in the germline V gene. CDR3 length: 15 amino acids. CDR3 DNA sequence: TGTGCCAGCCGACCTGTAGCTTCTACATACAATGAGCAGTTCTTC. It specifies CASRPVASTYNEQFF.

This chain links TRBV7-2 with TRBJ2-4; a possible D gene is TRBD2 (6 bases). Trimming left V 2 bases short and J 8 bases short, with 13 bases between. The CDR3 has 14 residues. CDR1 and CDR2 (germline): SGHTA, FQGNSA. CDR3 in amino acids: CASSLIPGTDIQYF. The CDR3, as DNA: TGTGCCAGCAGCTTAATCCCTGGGACTGACATTCAGTACTTC.

The rearrangement joins TRBV27 to TRBJ1-2; 7 nucleotides align to TRBD1. The CDR3 has 14 residues. The J segment lost 6 bases and the V segment lost 2 bases, leaving 6 bases of the junction unmatched. Germline assignment: CDR1 MNHEY and CDR2 SMNVEV (reference sequence). The CDR3 region is CASSLRGPFDGYTF. CDR3 sequence (DNA): TGTGCCAGCAGTTTAAGGGGGCCCTTCGATGGCTACACCTTC.

J is TRBJ2-3 and V is TRBV9, with 10 bases matching TRBD2. J gave up 5 bases and V 0 bases, and 6 bases lay outside the gene matches. This CDR3 has 16 amino acids. The germline gives CDR1 SGDLS, CDR2 YYNGEE. The CDR3 bases are TGTGCCAGCAGCGTAGGTGCTAGCGGGGGCCAAGATACGCAGTATTTT. Protein product: CASSVGASGGQDTQYF. The whole variable domain, filled in from reference TRBV9 and TRBJ2-3, reads DSGVTQTPKHLITATGQRVTLRCSPRSGDLSVYWYQQSLDQGLQFLIQYYNGEERAKGNILERFSAQQFPDLHSELNLSSLELGDSALYFCASSVGASGGQDTQYFGPGTRLTVL.

Turning to this clonotype: The junction and the germline gene differ at one end; a read error may be behind it. The chain links TRBV29-1 to TRBJ1-3; D gene unclear. The CDR3 totals 17 residues. CDR1 is SQVTM and CDR2 is ANQGSEA in the germline V gene. The CDR3 reads CSAEVLEAAPYGNTIYF. In DNA form, the CDR3 reads TGCAGCGCTGAAGTTCTGGAGGCGGCGCCTTATGGAAACACCATATATTTT.

The V and J genes are TRBV7-8 and TRBJ1-6; D possibly corresponds to TRBD1 (5 bases). Per germline, CDR1 SGHVS and CDR2 FQNEAQ. The CDR3 spans 13 residues. The V end lost 5 bases, the J end lost 11 bases, and 13 bases lay between the germline ends. The CDR3 sequence is CASSMTDFTPLHF. DNA for the CDR3: TGTGCCAGCAGCATGACAGATTTTACACCCCTCCACTTT.

This chain joins TRBV7-2 and TRBJ2-7; no firm D call. Germline CDR1 SGHTA, CDR2 FQGNSA. V lost 1 base, J lost 5 bases, and 18 bases lay in between. This CDR3 has 16 amino acids. CDR3 region: CASSLEGQSSNNEQYF. For the CDR3, the DNA is TGTGCCAGCAGCTTAGAAGGCCAGTCTAGTAACAACGAGCAGTACTTC. The entire variable domain, with the rest obtained from reference TRBV7-2 and TRBJ2-7, is as follows: GAGVSQSPSNKVTEKGKDVELRCDPISGHTALYWYRQSLGQGLEFLIYFQGNSAPDKSGLPSDRFSAERTGGSVSTLTIQRTQQEDSAVYLCASSLEGQSSNNEQYFGPGTRLTVT.

The V gene is TRBV7-9, the J gene TRBJ2-7; D not certain. Germline values: CDR1 SEHNR, CDR2 FQNEAQ (reference sequence). The CDR3 consists of 13 residues. Trimming shortened V by 5 bases and J by 7 bases, and 15 bases separated the two germline ends. The CDR3 nucleotides read TGTGCCAGCAGCCTCCTCTCGCTTCGGGAGCAGTACTTC. Protein: CASSLLSLREQYF.

The V and J genes are TRBV7-9 and TRBJ2-4; 7 nucleotides line up with TRBD2. The germline CDR1 and CDR2 sequences are SEHNR and FQNEAQ (reference sequence). The CDR3 sequence is 13 residues long. Losses at the gene ends were 4 bases for V and 9 bases for J; bases not matched to a gene: 6. Here the CDR3 DNA reads TGTGCCAGCAGCTCCCGGGGGGTGGGCATTCAGTACTTC. Protein product: CASSSRGVGIQYF.

V gene TRBV10-3 combines with J gene TRBJ2-5; maybe TRBD1 (6 bases). Germline CDR1 ENHRY, CDR2 SYGVKD. This CDR3 contains 15 residues. Trimming stripped 4 bases from V and 3 bases from J, with 15 bases between. The CDR3 is CAISVGPAGEETQYF. CDR3 sequence (DNA): TGTGCCATCAGTGTGGGACCAGCAGGGGAAGAGACCCAGTACTTC.